These T cell receptor beta chains were read from a single sample in a study of read filtering for tumor transcriptome and immune sequencing. TCRdb re-derived calls from the reads in MiXCR, one entry per CDR3 protein. The sample holds 130,000 or so distinct CDR3 sequences, about 13% seen once. Sequences were obtained from a population of CD138-negative cells sorted from bone marrow. These receptors originate from a donor older than 35 with multiple myeloma. Both conserved end residues are part of each CDR3. The D gene is left open where the match is weak. The listing skips clone size in some rows; elsewhere it reads once, few, many or a size class.

>TRBV20-1|TRBJ2-6|many|.
TGCAGTGCTACCCCTAGCTTTGGCTCTGGGGCCAACGTCCTGACTTTC
CSATPSFGSGANVLTF
>TRBV4-1|TRBJ2-2|.|TRBD2
TGTGCCAGCAGCCAAGATGCGGCGGGAGGGCCCTGTGACGGGGAGCTGTTTTTT
CASSQDAAGGPCDGELFF
>TRBV6-5|TRBJ2-1|many|.
TGTGCCAGCAGTTACTCGAAAGGATCCCATGAGCAGTTCTTC
CASSYSKGSHEQFF
>TRBV28|TRBJ2-1|many|TRBD2
TGTGCCACCGATAGCGGGGTCTCCTACAATGAGCAGTTCTTC
CATDSGVSYNEQFF
>TRBV27|TRBJ2-7|few|.
TGTGCCAGCAGTTTTCGACCGTCCTACGAGCAGTACTTC
CASSFRPSYEQYF
>TRBV7-9|TRBJ2-2|many|.
TGTGCCAGCAGTCTGGACATGAACACCGGGGAGCTGTTTTTT
CASSLDMNTGELFF
>TRBV20-1|TRBJ2-7|few|TRBD2
TGCAGTGCTCTAGCGGCCTACGAGCAGTACTTC
CSALAAYEQYF
>TRBV20-1|TRBJ1-1|many|TRBD1
TGCAGTGCTAGACCGTTGGGGACAGGGAAGTATTTGGTGGCTTTCTTT
CSARPLGTGKYLVAFF
>TRBV15|TRBJ2-1|many|.
TGTGCCACCAGCAAAGACTCTTCCTACAATGAGCAGTTCTTC
CATSKDSSYNEQFF
>TRBV7-9|TRBJ2-7|many|TRBD1
TGTGCCTTCAGTTTTGATCGGGACAGCTTCTACGAGCAGTACTTC
CAFSFDRDSFYEQYF
>TRBV12-3/TRBV12-4|TRBJ2-7|many|.
TGTGCCAGCAGTTTCGGCGACAGGCGATCCTACGAGCAGTACTTC
CASSFGDRRSYEQYF
>TRBV19|TRBJ2-2|few|.
TGTGCCAGTAGTGTCCAGACCGGGTCTTTAACCGGGGAGCTGTCTTTT
CASSVQTGSLTGELSF
>TRBV27|TRBJ2-3|many|TRBD2
TGTGCCAGCAGTTTTACGGGAGGGGGTCCAGATACGCAGTATTTT
CASSFTGGGPDTQYF
>TRBV12-3/TRBV12-4|TRBJ1-1|many|TRBD1
TGTGCCAGCAGTCTCGGACAGGGGAGAAGGACTGAAGCTTTCTTT
CASSLGQGRRTEAFF
>TRBV6-2/TRBV6-3|TRBJ2-5|many|.
TGTGCCAGCAGTCCGTCCTACGGCAGGGACCAAGAGACCCAGTACTTC
CASSPSYGRDQETQYF
>TRBV4-1|TRBJ1-5|many|.
TGCGCCAGCAGCCAAGATACACTGGGGGGGTATCAGCCCCAGCATTTT
CASSQDTLGGYQPQHF
>TRBV18|TRBJ2-3|many|TRBD1
TGTGCCAGCAGCGAGACAGGGGATACGCAGTATTTT
CASSETGDTQYF
>TRBV9|TRBJ1-1|.|.
TGTGCCAGCAGCGTAGGCCCGGGGCCGAACACTGAAGCTTTCTTT
CASSVGPGPNTEAFF
>TRBV12-3/TRBV12-4|TRBJ2-5|many|.
TGTGCCAGCAGTTTAGTAGGGGCGTGGGAGACCCAGTACTTC
CASSLVGAWETQYF
>TRBV7-9|TRBJ2-4|.|TRBD1
TGTGCCAGCAGCTTAGCCCCCAGGGACAGTATTCAGTACTTC
CASSLAPRDSIQYF
>TRBV28|TRBJ2-1|many|TRBD2
TGTGCCAGCAGTTTAAGCTACGTCCCGCGGTTAATAGCGGGAGGATCTGAGCAGTTCTTC
CASSLSYVPRLIAGGSEQFF
>TRBV12-3/TRBV12-4|TRBJ2-5|many|.
TGTGCCAGCAGTTCGGGGGCAAGTGAGACCCAGTACTTC
CASSSGASETQYF
>TRBV7-2|TRBJ2-1|many|.
TGTGCCAGCAGCCCGCTCCGGACCAACAATGAGCAGTTCTTC
CASSPLRTNNEQFF
>TRBV7-9|TRBJ2-1|many|.
TGTGCCAGCAGCTTAGCGGGGAGGCTAGAACGGGATGAGCAGTTCTTC
CASSLAGRLERDEQFF
>TRBV11-2|TRBJ1-3|few|TRBD1
TGTGCCAGCAGCTTTGACAGGGTTACAAACACCATATATTTT
CASSFDRVTNTIYF
>TRBV7-8|TRBJ1-1|many|.
TGTGCCAGCAGCCTTCGAGGGGCAGGGGCCACTGAAGCTTTCTTT
CASSLRGAGATEAFF
>TRBV19|TRBJ1-5|.|.
TGTGCCAGTAGTATGGGGTGGGTAGACAATCAGCCCCAGCATTTT
CASSMGWVDNQPQHF
>TRBV15|TRBJ2-7|many|.
TGTGCCACCAGCAGGGTCCCTAGGGTCTCTTACGAGCAGTACTTC
CATSRVPRVSYEQYF
>TRBV27|TRBJ2-7|many|.
TGTGCCAGCAGCCGGACAGCTAATAGTTACGAGCAGTACTTC
CASSRTANSYEQYF
>TRBV20-1|TRBJ2-1|.|TRBD2
TGCAGTGCTCGCTATAGCGGGAGGGCGAGTAATGAGCAGTTCTTC
CSARYSGRASNEQFF
>TRBV5-1|TRBJ2-1|.|TRBD2
TGCGCCAGCAGCCCACTAGGGGGACTAGCGGGAGAGAGCTCCTACAATGAGCAGTTCTTC
CASSPLGGLAGESSYNEQFF
>TRBV29-1|TRBJ2-2|many|.
TGCAGCGTTGAAGAGGGCCGGGCGAACACCGGGGAGCTGTTTTTT
CSVEEGRANTGELFF
>TRBV12-3/TRBV12-4|TRBJ2-5|few|TRBD2
TGTGCCAGCAGTTTACTAGCGGGTGGCTGGGGAGAGACCCAGTACTTC
CASSLLAGGWGETQYF
>TRBV3-1|TRBJ2-7|.|TRBD2
TGTGCCAGCAGCCCGAGCGGGAGGGCCTCCTACGAGCGGTACTTC
CASSPSGRASYERYF
>TRBV30|TRBJ1-2|many|.
TGTGCCTGCACTAAACCTTCTAACTATGGCTACACCTTC
CACTKPSNYGYTF
>TRBV5-1|TRBJ2-3|.|TRBD2
TGCGCCAGCAGCTGGGACTCCTTCAAGCGGCTAGCGGGGAAAGTCACAGATACGCAGTATTTT
CASSWDSFKRLAGKVTDTQYF
>TRBV4-1|TRBJ2-4|many|.
TGCGCCAGCAGCCAAGTATTTAGCAACATTCAGTACTTC
CASSQVFSNIQYF
>TRBV5-1|TRBJ2-3|.|.
TGTGCCAGCAGCTTTAATCCCGGGAACGCAGATACGCAGTATTTT
CASSFNPGNADTQYF
>TRBV7-2|TRBJ2-2|few|.
TGTGCCAGCAGCTTAAGGCGTCGGACGGCGAACACCGGGGAGCTGTTTTTT
CASSLRRRTANTGELFF
>TRBV15|TRBJ2-1|many|.
TGTGCCACCAGCAGAGGAGGGTCTTACAATGAGCAGTTCTTC
CATSRGGSYNEQFF
>TRBV12-3/TRBV12-4|TRBJ2-1|many|.
TGTGCCAGCAGTTTACCCGGGCGGCCGGGGAATGAGCAGTTCTTC
CASSLPGRPGNEQFF
>TRBV10-3|TRBJ2-3|many|TRBD2
TGTGCCATCAGTGCTAGCGGGGTCACAGATACGCAGTATTTT
CAISASGVTDTQYF
>TRBV3-1|TRBJ1-1|many|TRBD1
TGTGCCAGCAGCCTATCGGACAGGGGTAGAACTTACTTT
CASSLSDRGRTYF
>TRBV5-1|TRBJ2-1|many|TRBD2
TGCGCCAGCAGCTTAGCGGGAAGCTCCTACAATGAGCAGTTCTTC
CASSLAGSSYNEQFF
>TRBV20-1|TRBJ2-7|many|.
TGCAGTGCCAGATCCATCCGGGGGAGGTCTCCCGAGCAGTACTTC
CSARSIRGRSPEQYF
>TRBV6-5|TRBJ2-1|many|TRBD2
TGTGCCAGCAGGAGCGGGACTAGCGGGAGTCCTGAGCAGTTCTTC
CASRSGTSGSPEQFF
>TRBV6-2/TRBV6-3|TRBJ2-1|.|.
TGTGCCAGCAGAACTGGACCGGGACTTGGGCAGTTCTTC
CASRTGPGLGQFF
>TRBV6-1|TRBJ1-1|many|.
TGTGCCAGCAGTGAGTACCACGCTACCACTGAAGCTTTCTTT
CASSEYHATTEAFF
>TRBV6-5|TRBJ1-2|many|.
TGTGCCAGCAGTTACCGCGCTACCCTCTATGGCTACACCTTC
CASSYRATLYGYTF
>TRBV29-1|TRBJ2-3|many|TRBD2
TGCAGCGTTGCACCGACTAGCGGTAGCACAGATACGCAGTATTTT
CSVAPTSGSTDTQYF
>TRBV20-1|TRBJ2-1|few|TRBD2
TGCAGTGCTAGTGAGGGCGGGAGGTCCGGCGAGCAGTTCTTC
CSASEGGRSGEQFF
>TRBV7-3|TRBJ2-1|.|TRBD2
TGTGCCCGCAGCTTCGTAAGGACTAGCGGGAGAGATGAGCAGTTCTTC
CARSFVRTSGRDEQFF
>TRBV4-1|TRBJ2-3|.|TRBD1
TGCGCCAGCAGCCCGCCCGGGACAGGGGGCCCAGATACGCAGTATTTT
CASSPPGTGGPDTQYF
>TRBV15|TRBJ2-5|many|.
TGTGCCACCAGCAGAGAGACTCGGGAGACCCAGTACTTC
CATSRETRETQYF